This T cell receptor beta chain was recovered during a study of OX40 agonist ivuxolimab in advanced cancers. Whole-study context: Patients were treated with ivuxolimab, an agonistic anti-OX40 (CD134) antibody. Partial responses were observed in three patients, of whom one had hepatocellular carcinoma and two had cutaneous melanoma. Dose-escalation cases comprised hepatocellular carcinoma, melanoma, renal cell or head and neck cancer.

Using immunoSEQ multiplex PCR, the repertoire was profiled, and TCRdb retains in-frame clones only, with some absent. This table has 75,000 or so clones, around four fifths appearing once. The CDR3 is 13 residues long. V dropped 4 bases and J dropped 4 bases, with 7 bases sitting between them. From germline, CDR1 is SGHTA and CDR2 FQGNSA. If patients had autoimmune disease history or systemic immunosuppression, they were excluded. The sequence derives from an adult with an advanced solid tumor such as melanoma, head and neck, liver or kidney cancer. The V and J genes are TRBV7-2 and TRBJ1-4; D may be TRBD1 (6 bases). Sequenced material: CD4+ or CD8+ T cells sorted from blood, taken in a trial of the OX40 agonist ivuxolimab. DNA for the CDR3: TGTGCCAGCAGCTCGGACAGTAATGAAAAACTGTTTTTT. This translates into CASSSDSNEKLFF.